This T cell receptor (beta chain) emerged from a study of cytomegalovirus exposure and HLA in healthy donors. Remarks on this clone: The antigen is undetermined.

There are 13 residues in the CDR3. Trimming pared 3 bases from V and 1 base from J, leaving 6 bases between. CDR1 is LNHDA, CDR2 SQIVND, per germline (reference sequence). In the PCR, 60 Vbeta and 13 Jbeta primers were used. Clones were read by immunoSEQ multiplex PCR, and TCRdb kept only the in-frame ones, dropping some. The sample records 150,000 to 200,000 clones, almost 85% being singletons. Points from the study as a whole: A later analysis showed TCR association rates differing by HLA locus, peaking at DRB1 and lowest at HLA-C.

Input material: PBMCs. This rearrangement joins TRBV19 to TRBJ1-1, with D unresolved. The receptor was isolated from a boy aged 5 to 17 in good health and CMV-seronegative. The CDR3: CASSIFRNTEAFF. The CDR3, as DNA: TGTGCCAGTAGTATCTTCCGGAACACTGAAGCTTTCTTT.